This T cell receptor beta chain was captured in a study of shared clonotypes between healthy human individuals. This clone has just a few counts. Naive CD8 cells comprised CD45RO-negative, CCR7-positively selected cells, excluding terminally differentiated effector memory CD45RA+ cells. Assay runs were performed at deep level. TCRdb keeps only in-frame clones here, not all; method: immunoSEQ multiplex PCR. The data hold about 2.1 million clones, with about 94% observed a single time. The V end was cut by 5 bases, the J end by 4 bases, with 14 bases between. CDR1 is LNHDA and CDR2 is SQIVND in the germline V gene (reference sequence). The CDR3 runs to 14 residues.

The receptor was isolated from a man younger than 30 in good health. Some clones in this sample may be carry-over from other donors' samples. Sequenced sample: naive CD8+ T cells from PBMCs. The chain employs TRBV19 and TRBJ1-1, with unresolved D. CDR3 region: CASSWGAWGTEAFF. CDR3 nucleotide sequence: TGTGCCAGTAGTTGGGGAGCGTGGGGCACTGAAGCTTTCTTT.